The 32 T cell receptor beta chains below were found in one sample sequenced in a study of cytomegalovirus exposure and HLA in healthy donors. PCR used 60 Vbeta primers and 13 Jbeta primers. This table comes from immunoSEQ multiplex PCR, and its TCRdb copy is limited to in-frame clones, with some not included. The data hold approximately 160,000 clones, with 65% to 70% observed a single time. Sample: PBMCs. The receptor set was obtained from a woman aged 18-35 years in good health and CMV-seropositive.

This chain uses TRBV10-2 with TRBJ1-2, with 9 bases identical to TRBD1. The V gene's germline CDR1 is WSHSY and CDR2 SAAADI. The V gene end was trimmed by 7 bases and the J gene end by 2 bases; junction bases not matched to a gene: 5. The CDR3 runs 14 residues. In DNA, the CDR3 is TGCGCCAGCAAGCTTACAGGGGGCAACTATGGCTACACCTTC. Residues: CASKLTGGNYGYTF.

The chain recombines TRBV7-9 with TRBJ1-6; D gene uncertain. Germline values: CDR1 SEHNR, CDR2 FQNEAQ (reference sequence). V dropped 2 bases and J dropped 2 bases, with 10 bases sitting between them. The CDR3 length is 16 residues. The CDR3 spells CASSLPGKAYNSPLHF. The CDR3 DNA reads TGTGCCAGCAGCTTACCGGGGAAAGCCTATAATTCACCCCTCCACTTT.

This rearrangement joins TRBV2 to TRBJ2-7, with 7 bases fitting TRBD1. V was pared by 6 bases and J by 5 bases, with 7 bases of the junction left unmatched. The CDR3 consists of 13 residues. Germline V CDR1 and CDR2: SNHLY, FYNNEI. DNA for the CDR3: TGTGCCAGCAGAGGAGACAGGGTAAACGAGCAGTACTTC. It encodes CASRGDRVNEQYF.

The V gene is TRBV4-1, the J gene TRBJ1-3; 8 positions agree with TRBD1. The CDR3 contains 16 residues. Germline CDR1 is MGHRA and CDR2 is YSYEKL. With V trimmed by 3 bases and J by 1 base, 5 bases remained unmatched. As DNA, the CDR3 is TGCGCCAGCAGCCAGGGGACAGGAAGGTCTGGAAACACCATATATTTT. Amino acids: CASSQGTGRSGNTIYF.

The V gene is TRBV28, the J gene TRBJ2-1, with D maybe TRBD1 (6 bases). V was trimmed by 3 bases and J by 0 bases, leaving 12 bases between them. Germline assignment: CDR1 MDHEN and CDR2 SYDVKM. The length of the CDR3 is 16 residues. CDR3 DNA: TGTGCCAGCAGTTTGCCCGACAGGCGCTCCTACAATGAGCAGTTCTTC. It translates to CASSLPDRRSYNEQFF.

The CDR3 sequence: CASSLGSVGPFSYEQYF. DNA of the CDR3: TGCGCCAGCAGCTTGGGCAGCGTAGGTCCCTTCTCCTACGAGCAGTACTTC. This chain connects TRBV5-1 to TRBJ2-7; D unclear. The CDR3 loop spans 17 amino acids. V shed 0 bases and J shed 0 bases, with 16 bases lying between them. Germline V lookup: CDR1 SGHRS, CDR2 YFSETQ.

This chain uses TRBV5-1 with TRBJ2-1; the D is unclear. The CDR3 spans 17 residues. Trimming took 0 bases from V and 4 from J, leaving 17 bases between them. Germline values: CDR1 SGHRS, CDR2 YFSETQ. The CDR3 loop reads CASSLGSIQAFYNEQFF. In DNA form, the CDR3 reads TGCGCCAGCAGCTTGGGGTCAATTCAGGCGTTTTACAATGAGCAGTTCTTC.

The gene calls are TRBV27 and TRBJ2-7; 13 nucleotides match TRBD2. V was pared by 5 bases and J by 3 bases, with 7 bases of the junction left unmatched. Germline V gene sequence: CDR1 MNHEY, CDR2 SMNVEV (reference sequence). CDR3 size: 16 residues. The CDR3 DNA is TGTGCCAGCAGTGGACTAGCGGGAGTCGATTTCTACGAGCAGTACTTC. This codes for CASSGLAGVDFYEQYF.

The chain carries TRBV7-9 and TRBJ2-3, with 12 bases that match TRBD2. Losses at the gene ends were 6 bases for V and 4 bases for J; bases not matched to a gene: 5. CDR1 SEHNR and CDR2 FQNEAQ come from the germline V gene (reference sequence). The CDR3 has 15 residues. The CDR3 coding sequence is TGTGCCAGCAGATCACTAGCGGGAGGTCCAGATACGCAGTATTTT. Translation: CASRSLAGGPDTQYF.

The chain links TRBV19 to TRBJ1-5, with D unclear. CDR3 length: 16 amino acids. CDR1 and CDR2 (germline): LNHDA, SQIVND (reference sequence). Deletions cut 1 base from V and 5 bases from J, with 15 bases between. The DNA for the CDR3 is TGTGCCAGTAGTATAGGGGCCAGGTCGTATTATCAGCCCCAGCATTTT. Residues: CASSIGARSYYQPQHF. The variable domain in full, completed from reference TRBV19 and TRBJ1-5, reads DGGITQSPKYLFRKEGQNVTLSCEQNLNHDAMYWYRQDPGQGLRLIYYSQIVNDFQKGDIAEGYSVSREKKESFPLTVTSAQKNPTAFYLCASSIGARSYYQPQHFGDGTRLSIL.

This clone was detected only a few times. The chain recombines TRBV5-1 with TRBJ2-5; 8 bases agree with TRBD2. The V and J ends lost 2 bases and 4 bases, in that order; junction bases with no gene match: 1. The CDR3 length is 13 residues. Per germline, CDR1 SGHRS and CDR2 YFSETQ. The CDR3, as DNA: TGCGCCAGCAGCTTCGGGGGGGGAGAGACCCAGTACTTC. Its translation is CASSFGGGETQYF.

V gene TRBV7-9 combines with J gene TRBJ1-2, with TRBD1 matching 7 bases. Germline CDR1 and CDR2: SEHNR and FQNEAQ (reference sequence). Trimming took 1 base from V and 8 from J; bases not matched to a gene: 10. The CDR3 sequence is 15 residues long. The CDR3 reads CASSLGRQGLRGYTF. In nucleotides, the CDR3 is TGTGCCAGCAGCTTAGGTCGACAGGGTTTACGAGGCTACACCTTC.

The chain couples TRBV4-3 to TRBJ1-4; D remains ambiguous. Trimming took 0 bases from V and 4 from J, leaving 12 bases between them. Germline V gene sequence: CDR1 LGHNA, CDR2 YSLEER. This CDR3 is 16 amino acids long. The CDR3 is CASSQDWQVINEKLFF. The CDR3 DNA follows: TGCGCCAGCAGCCAAGACTGGCAGGTGATTAATGAAAAACTGTTTTTT.

This sequence joins TRBV15 and TRBJ1-6; D gene ambiguous. Germline values: CDR1 LNHNV, CDR2 YYDKDF (reference sequence). V was cut by 5 bases and J by 0 bases, with 8 bases left in between. The CDR3 spans 15 residues. The CDR3 DNA follows: TGTGCCACCAGCTACACAAGCTCCTATAATTCACCCCTCCACTTT. Amino acids: CATSYTSSYNSPLHF.

The genes are TRBV6-1 and TRBJ1-4; D possibly corresponds to TRBD1 (5 bases). Looked up from germline, CDR1 is MNHNS and CDR2 is SASEGT. V dropped 2 bases and J dropped 4 bases, with 23 bases sitting between them. The CDR3 has 19 amino acids. CDR3 in amino acids: CASSEQISPSTAINEKLFF. The CDR3 DNA reads as TGTGCCAGCAGTGAACAGATCTCCCCGTCGACAGCTATTAATGAAAAACTGTTTTTT.

The chain uses TRBV7-8 and TRBJ2-7; D gene unclear. Trimming removed 6 bases from V and 4 bases from J, with 10 bases in between. Germline V gives CDR1 SGHVS, CDR2 FQNEAQ. The CDR3 is 12 residues long. The CDR3 is CASSFQDYEQYF. The CDR3 bases are TGTGCCAGCAGTTTCCAGGATTACGAGCAGTACTTC.

The genes are TRBV6-6 and TRBJ1-1, with D possibly being TRBD1 (6 bases). V gave up 7 bases and J gave up 6 bases, with 9 bases separating them. From germline, CDR1 is MNHNY and CDR2 SVGAGI (reference sequence). The CDR3 has 11 residues. DNA of the CDR3: TGTGCCAGCAACAGGGCTTCTGAAGCTTTCTTT. It codes for CASNRASEAFF.

The J gene is TRBJ1-5, the V gene TRBV19, with D possibly being TRBD1 (6 bases). CDR1 LNHDA and CDR2 SQIVND come from the germline V gene (reference sequence). The V end was cut by 8 bases, the J end by 3 bases, with 14 bases between. The CDR3 length is 14 residues. The CDR3 loop is CASRPTGYNQPQHF. For the CDR3, the DNA is TGTGCCAGTCGCCCGACAGGATACAATCAGCCCCAGCATTTT. Based on the CDR3 plus reference TRBV19 and TRBJ1-5, the full variable domain is DGGITQSPKYLFRKEGQNVTLSCEQNLNHDAMYWYRQDPGQGLRLIYYSQIVNDFQKGDIAEGYSVSREKKESFPLTVTSAQKNPTAFYLCASRPTGYNQPQHFGDGTRLSIL.

The chain couples TRBV4-1 to TRBJ1-4, with a weak D call TRBD1 (6 bases). V was trimmed by 0 bases and J by 8 bases, leaving 10 bases between them. The CDR3 is 14 residues long. Germline V gives CDR1 MGHRA, CDR2 YSYEKL. CDR3 DNA sequence: TGCGCCAGCAGCCAAGAATACAGGGACGAAAAACTGTTTTTT. Translation: CASSQEYRDEKLFF.

This clone was counted between two and nine times. The V gene is TRBV4-3, the J gene TRBJ1-1; a possible D gene is TRBD1 (6 bases). Germline assignment: CDR1 LGHNA and CDR2 YSLEER. Trimming pared 2 bases from V and 0 bases from J, leaving 16 bases between. CDR3 size: 17 residues. Here the CDR3 reads CASSQLAGVAMNTEAFF. CDR3 nucleotide sequence: TGCGCCAGCAGCCAATTAGCAGGGGTTGCAATGAACACTGAAGCTTTCTTT.

This chain links TRBV21-1 with TRBJ2-7; no check of the table's D call, TRBD1, against the DNA was made. TRBV21-1 is deemed a pseudogene. The CDR3 covers 13 residues. The CDR3 spells CASSSRTAYEQYF. In nucleotides, the CDR3 is TGTGCCAGCAGCTCTCGGACAGCCTACGAGCAGTACTTC.

The rearrangement links TRBV6-6 to TRBJ1-6; possibly TRBD1 for D (5 bases). The CDR3 sequence is 15 residues long. V gave up 5 bases and J gave up 7 bases, with 15 bases separating them. Germline V gene sequence: CDR1 MNHNY, CDR2 SVGAGI (reference sequence). The CDR3 is CASSTTDGGNSPLHF. The CDR3 coding sequence is TGTGCCAGCAGTACGACGGACGGGGGGAATTCACCCCTCCACTTT.

This clone was seen more than once but under ten times. The chain recombines TRBV6-5 with TRBJ2-1; D may be TRBD1 (5 bases). V lost 8 bases and J lost 4, with 15 bases in between. The germline V gene has CDR1 MNHEY and CDR2 SVGAGI. This CDR3 spans 14 amino acids. CDR3 bases: TGTGCCAGCCAGGGCGGAGAAACTTACAATGAGCAGTTCTTC. It specifies CASQGGETYNEQFF.

In its sample, this clone was seen a few times. The V and J genes are TRBV2 and TRBJ2-2, with 10 bases matching TRBD1. Per germline, CDR1 SNHLY and CDR2 FYNNEI. The CDR3 sequence is 14 residues long. V was clipped by 7 bases and J by 3 bases; unmatched bases: 2. The CDR3 spells CASTGTGDTGELFF. Written as DNA, the CDR3 is TGTGCCAGCACGGGGACAGGGGACACCGGGGAGCTGTTTTTT.

The V and J genes are TRBV15 and TRBJ2-7; D is perhaps TRBD1 (6 bases). This CDR3 has 16 residues. Germline V gives CDR1 LNHNV, CDR2 YYDKDF (reference sequence). The V end lost 3 bases, the J end lost 5 bases, and 20 bases lay between the germline ends. CDR3 protein: CATSSPDSRGLHEQYF. As DNA, the CDR3 is TGTGCCACCAGCAGCCCGGACAGTCGCGGACTCCACGAGCAGTACTTC.

The rearrangement links TRBV15 to TRBJ2-5; 8 positions match TRBD1. The CDR3 runs 13 residues. The junction had 7 bases not matched to a gene; V was cut back by 11 bases and J by 2 bases. Germline V gene sequence: CDR1 LNHNV, CDR2 YYDKDF (reference sequence). CDR3: CACKTGGQETQYF. Written as DNA, the CDR3 is TGTGCCTGCAAAACAGGGGGTCAAGAGACCCAGTACTTC. The full variable domain, in which reference TRBV15 and TRBJ2-5 provide the parts outside the CDR3, is DAMVIQNPRYQVTQFGKPVTLSCSQTLNHNVMYWYQQKSSQAPKLLFHYYDKDFNNEADTPDNFQSRRPNTSFCFLDIRSPGLGDTAMYLCACKTGGQETQYFGPGTRLLVL.

The chain is built from TRBV6-5 and TRBJ2-2; D possibly corresponds to TRBD2 (6 bases). Trimming removed 0 bases from V and 4 bases from J, with 12 bases in between. Germline values: CDR1 MNHEY, CDR2 SVGAGI. CDR3 length: 16 amino acids. Here the CDR3 DNA reads TGTGCCAGCAGTTACTCGCGGGGCTATCGCACCGGGGAGCTGTTTTTT. The encoded protein is CASSYSRGYRTGELFF.

As regards this clone: Other DNA sequences of this sample code for an identical CDR3. The chain employs TRBV10-3 and TRBJ2-5; D is uncertain. V lost 6 bases to trimming and J lost 1 base, with 12 bases between them. The CDR3 spans 14 residues. Germline-derived CDR1 and CDR2 are ENHRY and SYGVKD. Here the CDR3 reads CAISAHRSQETQYF. DNA for the CDR3: TGTGCCATCAGCGCACACAGATCCCAAGAGACCCAGTACTTC.

The chain employs TRBV4-2 and TRBJ1-2; perhaps TRBD1 as D (5 bases). The CDR3 is 16 residues long. Germline loops: CDR1 LGHNA, CDR2 YNFKEQ. Trimming took 1 base from V and 7 from J, leaving 19 bases between them. The CDR3 DNA reads as TGTGCCAGCAGCCAAGGAGGAGCCAGGGAGGGATCTGGCTACACCTTC. This sequence encodes CASSQGGAREGSGYTF.

The chain recombines TRBV18 with TRBJ2-6; 9 bases map to TRBD1. The CDR3 is 18 residues long. Unmatched junction bases numbered 6, after V lost 3 bases and J lost 0 bases. Looked up from germline, CDR1 is KGHSH and CDR2 is LQKENI. CDR3 region: CASSPRTGALSGANVLTF. The DNA for the CDR3 is TGTGCCAGCTCACCCCGGACAGGGGCACTCTCTGGGGCCAACGTCCTGACTTTC.

The chain recombines TRBV5-4 with TRBJ2-7; TRBD2 matches at 8 bases. The CDR3 extends over 15 amino acids. Looked up from germline, CDR1 is SGHNT and CDR2 is YYREEE (reference sequence). The CDR3 spells CVYFVKREGFYEQYF. CDR3 bases: TGTGTATACTTCGTGAAACGGGAGGGCTTCTACGAGCAGTACTTC. The full variable domain, completed using reference TRBV5-4 and TRBJ2-7, is ETGVTQSPTHLIKTRGQQVTLRCSSQSGHNTVSWYQQALGQGPQFIFQYYREEENGRGNFPPRFSGLQFPNYSSELNVNALELDDSALYLCVYFVKREGFYEQYFGPGTRLTVT.

In its sample, this clone was seen a few times. V usage is TRBV7-9 and J usage is TRBJ2-6; 7 bases agree with TRBD1. CDR1 is SEHNR, CDR2 FQNEAQ, per germline (reference sequence). V shed 5 bases, J shed 2 bases, and the junction held 6 bases outside the gene matches. The CDR3 length is 16 residues. This CDR3 is CASSNRQGAGANVLTF. CDR3 sequence (DNA): TGTGCCAGCAGCAATCGACAGGGAGCTGGGGCCAACGTCCTGACTTTC. Filled out from reference TRBV7-9 and TRBJ2-6, the complete variable domain reads DTGVSQNPRHKITKRGQNVTFRCDPISEHNRLYWYRQTLGQGPEFLTYFQNEAQLEKSRLLSDRFSAERPKGSFSTLEIQRTEQGDSAMYLCASSNRQGAGANVLTFGAGSRLTVL.